This T cell receptor (beta chain) appears in the sequencing data of a study of CD8 T cells in Susac syndrome. Sequencing of TCR beta was performed on blood CD8+ T cells and on blood CD4+ T cells. Fulfillment of recently defined diagnostic criteria for definite or probable disease was shown by the patients with Susac syndrome. This CDR3 is built from 16 residues. Germline CDR1 MNHEY, CDR2 SVGAGI. V lost 4 bases and J lost 0; bases outside the gene matches: 5. RNA, at about 0.5 to 1 ug, was reverse transcribed with random hexamers. TCR beta CDR3 was amplified by immunoSEQ multiplex PCR. This amplification extended across 54 Vbeta and 13 Jbeta segments. TCRdb processed the immunoSEQ multiplex PCR reads anew with MiXCR; each CDR3 protein has one entry. The table records about 150,000 distinct CDR3 sequences, 85% to 95% of them present only once.

The clonotype was recovered from a human donor with Susac syndrome. Sequencing input: CD8+ T cells from PBMCs. The rearrangement joins TRBV6-5 to TRBJ2-1; 8 nucleotides agree with TRBD2. The CDR3 DNA follows: TGTGCCAGCAGTTCGCAGCGGGAGCACTCCTACAATGAGCAGTTCTTC. Translated: CASSSQREHSYNEQFF.